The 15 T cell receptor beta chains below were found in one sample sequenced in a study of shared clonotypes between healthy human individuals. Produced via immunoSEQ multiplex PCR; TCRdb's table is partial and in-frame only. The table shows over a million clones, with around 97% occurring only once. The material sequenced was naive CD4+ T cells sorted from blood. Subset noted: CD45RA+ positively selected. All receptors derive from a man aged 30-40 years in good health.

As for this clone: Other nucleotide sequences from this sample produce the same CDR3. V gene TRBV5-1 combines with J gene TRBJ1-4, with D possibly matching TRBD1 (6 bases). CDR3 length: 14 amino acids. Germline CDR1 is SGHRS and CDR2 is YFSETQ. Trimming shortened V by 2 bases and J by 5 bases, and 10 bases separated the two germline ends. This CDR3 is CASSLQGSNEKLFF. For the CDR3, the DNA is TGCGCCAGCAGCTTACAGGGATCAAATGAAAAACTGTTTTTT. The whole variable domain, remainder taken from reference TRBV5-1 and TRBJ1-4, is KAGVTQTPRYLIKTRGQQVTLSCSPISGHRSVSWYQQTPGQGLQFLFEYFSETQRNKGNFPGRFSGRQFSNSRSEMNVSTLELGDSALYLCASSLQGSNEKLFFGSGTQLSVL.

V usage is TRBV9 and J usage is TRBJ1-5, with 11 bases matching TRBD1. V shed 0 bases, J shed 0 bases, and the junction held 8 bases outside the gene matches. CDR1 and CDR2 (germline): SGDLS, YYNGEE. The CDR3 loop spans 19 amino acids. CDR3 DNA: TGTGCCAGCAGCGTAGCGGACAGGGGGCCCCGAGATAGCAATCAGCCCCAGCATTTT. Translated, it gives CASSVADRGPRDSNQPQHF.

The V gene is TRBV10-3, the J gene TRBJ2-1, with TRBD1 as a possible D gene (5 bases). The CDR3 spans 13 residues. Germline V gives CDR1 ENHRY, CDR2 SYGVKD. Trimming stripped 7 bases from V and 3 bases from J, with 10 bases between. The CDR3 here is CAITDRNYNEQFF. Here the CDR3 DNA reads TGTGCCATCACCGACAGAAACTACAATGAGCAGTTCTTC.

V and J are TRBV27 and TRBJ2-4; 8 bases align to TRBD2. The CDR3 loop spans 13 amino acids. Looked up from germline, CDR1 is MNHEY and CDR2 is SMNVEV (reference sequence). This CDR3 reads CPIGLASVDIQYF. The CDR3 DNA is TGTCCCATTGGACTAGCCTCTGTAGACATTCAGTACTTC.

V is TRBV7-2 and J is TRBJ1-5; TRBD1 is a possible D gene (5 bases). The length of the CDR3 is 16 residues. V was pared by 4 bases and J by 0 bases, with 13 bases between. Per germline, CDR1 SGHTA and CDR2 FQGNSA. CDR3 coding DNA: TGTGCCAGCAGCTCTAGAAGGGGCCGTAGCAATCAGCCCCAGCATTTT. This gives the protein CASSSRRGRSNQPQHF.

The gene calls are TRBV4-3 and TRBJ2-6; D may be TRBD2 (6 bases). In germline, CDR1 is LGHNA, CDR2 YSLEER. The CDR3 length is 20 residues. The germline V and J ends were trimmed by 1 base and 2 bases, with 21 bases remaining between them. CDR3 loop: CASSQVPGGPGNAGANVLTF. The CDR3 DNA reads TGCGCCAGCAGCCAAGTCCCCGGGGGACCAGGGAATGCTGGGGCCAACGTCCTGACTTTC.

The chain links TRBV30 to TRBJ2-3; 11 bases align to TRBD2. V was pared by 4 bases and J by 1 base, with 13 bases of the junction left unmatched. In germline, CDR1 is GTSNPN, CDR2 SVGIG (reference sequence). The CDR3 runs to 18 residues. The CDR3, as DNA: TGTGCCTGGAATCCGGGACTAGCGGTCGTCGGGGGCACAGATACGCAGTATTTT. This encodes CAWNPGLAVVGGTDTQYF.

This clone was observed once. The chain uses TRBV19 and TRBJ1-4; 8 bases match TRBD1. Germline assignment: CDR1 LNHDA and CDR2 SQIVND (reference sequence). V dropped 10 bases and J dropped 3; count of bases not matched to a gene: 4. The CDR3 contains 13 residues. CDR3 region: CAIDRGPNEKLFF. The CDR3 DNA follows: TGTGCCATTGACAGGGGACCTAATGAAAAACTGTTTTTT.

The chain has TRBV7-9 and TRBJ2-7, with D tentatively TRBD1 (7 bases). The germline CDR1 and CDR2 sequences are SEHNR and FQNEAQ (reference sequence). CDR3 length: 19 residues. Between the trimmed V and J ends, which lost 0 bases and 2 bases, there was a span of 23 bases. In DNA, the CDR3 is TGTGCCAGCAGCTTAGCCATTGGGGGGTTTGGGGACAGTACCTACGAGCAGTACTTC. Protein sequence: CASSLAIGGFGDSTYEQYF.

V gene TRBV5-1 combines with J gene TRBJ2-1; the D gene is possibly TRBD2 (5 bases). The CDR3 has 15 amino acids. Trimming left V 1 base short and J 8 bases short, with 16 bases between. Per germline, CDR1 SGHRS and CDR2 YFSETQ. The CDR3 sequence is CASSLRAGLRDEQFF. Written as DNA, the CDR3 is TGCGCCAGCAGCTTGAGGGCTGGACTCCGGGATGAGCAGTTCTTC.

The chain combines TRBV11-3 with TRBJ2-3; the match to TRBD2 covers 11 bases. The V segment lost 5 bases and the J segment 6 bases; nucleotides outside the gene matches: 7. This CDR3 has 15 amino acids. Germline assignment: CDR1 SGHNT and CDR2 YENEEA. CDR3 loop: CASSVKLAGADTQYF. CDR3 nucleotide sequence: TGTGCCAGCAGCGTTAAACTAGCGGGAGCGGATACGCAGTATTTT. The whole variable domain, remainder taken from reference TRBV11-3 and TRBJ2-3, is EAGVVQSPRYKIIEKKQPVAFWCNPISGHNTLYWYLQNLGQGPELLIRYENEEAVDDSQLPKDRFSAERLKGVDSTLKIQPAELGDSAVYLCASSVKLAGADTQYFGPGTRLTVL.

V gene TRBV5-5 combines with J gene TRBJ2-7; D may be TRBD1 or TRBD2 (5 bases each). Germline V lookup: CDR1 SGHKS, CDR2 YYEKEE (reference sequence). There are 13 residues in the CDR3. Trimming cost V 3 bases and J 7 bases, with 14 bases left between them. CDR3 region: CASSSSGSGEQYF. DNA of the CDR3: TGTGCCAGCAGCTCATCAGGGTCGGGGGAGCAGTACTTC.

CDR3 sequence reads: CASSPLATEQFF. In DNA form, the CDR3 reads TGTGCCAGTAGTCCCCTAGCAACTGAGCAGTTCTTC. The rearrangement joins TRBV19 to TRBJ2-1, with a weak D call TRBD2 (5 bases). This CDR3 is 12 amino acids long. CDR1 and CDR2 (germline): LNHDA, SQIVND (reference sequence). V lost 5 bases and J lost 9, with 11 bases in between.

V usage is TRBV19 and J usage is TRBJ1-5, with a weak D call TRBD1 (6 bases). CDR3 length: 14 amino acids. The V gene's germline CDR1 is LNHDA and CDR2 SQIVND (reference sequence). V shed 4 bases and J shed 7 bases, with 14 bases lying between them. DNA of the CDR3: TGTGCCAGTAGTACAGTCGGGGGCACCCAGCCCCAGCATTTT. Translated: CASSTVGGTQPQHF.

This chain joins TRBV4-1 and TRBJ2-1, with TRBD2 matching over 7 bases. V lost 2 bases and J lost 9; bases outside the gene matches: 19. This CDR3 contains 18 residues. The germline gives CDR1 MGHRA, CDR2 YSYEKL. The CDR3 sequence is CASSQTRPGLPSLGEQFF. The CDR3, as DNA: TGCGCCAGCAGCCAAACACGGCCGGGACTACCATCCCTCGGTGAGCAGTTCTTC.